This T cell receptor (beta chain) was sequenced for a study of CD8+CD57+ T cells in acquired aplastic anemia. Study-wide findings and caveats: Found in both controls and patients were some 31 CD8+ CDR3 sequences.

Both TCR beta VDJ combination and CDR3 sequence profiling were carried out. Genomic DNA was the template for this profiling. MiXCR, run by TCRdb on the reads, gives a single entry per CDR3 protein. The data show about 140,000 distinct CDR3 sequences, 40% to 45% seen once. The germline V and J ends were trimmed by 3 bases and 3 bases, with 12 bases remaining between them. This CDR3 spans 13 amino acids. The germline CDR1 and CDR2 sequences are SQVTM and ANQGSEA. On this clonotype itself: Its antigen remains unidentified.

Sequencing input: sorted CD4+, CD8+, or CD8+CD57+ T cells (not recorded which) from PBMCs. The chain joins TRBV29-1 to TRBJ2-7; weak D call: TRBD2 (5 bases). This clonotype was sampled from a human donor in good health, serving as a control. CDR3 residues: CSVEGDTYYEQYF. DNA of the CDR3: TGCAGCGTTGAGGGAGACACGTACTACGAGCAGTACTTC.